The text below deals with one T cell receptor beta chain. The CDR3 sequence is 13 residues long. The trim removed 4 bases at V and 7 bases at J, leaving 3 bases unmatched. Germline loops: CDR1 PRHDT, CDR2 FYEKMQ (reference sequence). The data originate from a study of CD8 T cells in Susac syndrome. Under recently defined diagnostic criteria, the patients with Susac syndrome qualified as having definite or probable disease. RNA amounts of about 0.5 to 1 ug underwent reverse transcription with random hexamers. Coverage of TCR beta CDR3 amplification by immunoSEQ multiplex PCR extended to 54 Vbeta and 13 Jbeta. TCRdb itself ran the immunoSEQ multiplex PCR reads through MiXCR, one entry per CDR3 protein. The repertoire holds tens of thousands of distinct CDR3 sequences, with about 95% as singletons.

The specimen was CD8+ T cells from PBMCs. This chain links TRBV13 with TRBJ2-7; 11 bases fit TRBD1. This clonotype was sampled from a human donor with Susac syndrome. The CDR3, as DNA: TGTGCCAGCAGCTCCGGGACAGGGGGAGAGCAGTACTTC. This codes for CASSSGTGGEQYF.